The entry that follows covers one TCR beta chain sequence. Its antigen is as yet unknown. The CDR3 has 15 amino acids. Trimming cost V 4 bases and J 4 bases; bases outside gene matches: 7. Germline V lookup: CDR1 SGHNT, CDR2 YYREEE (reference sequence). The time point here: week 5, during vaccination. Mutant IDH1 20-mer peptide, at 300 ug, made up each vaccine dose, with topical imiquimod. Repertoires were generated with immunoSEQ multiplex PCR, while TCRdb's copy carries only in-frame clones and drops some. This sample has just under 80,000 clones, with 91% found just once. This sample was taken from a study of a mutant IDH1 vaccine in newly diagnosed glioma. Background on the study: Vaccines were begun 4-6 weeks after radiotherapy alone, or with temozolomide cycles. Among treated patients, approximately 60% were male and roughly 40% female, and mean age was approximately 43 years.

General study findings and limits: Seemingly, pseudoprogression had no relation to changes in the top peripheral T cell clonotypes.

The chain employs TRBV5-4 and TRBJ1-5, with 8 bases matching TRBD1. The origin of this receptor is a woman in her forties or fifties with glioma. This sample comprised PBMCs, obtained from a glioma patient whose treatment included an IDH1 peptide vaccine. The CDR3, as DNA: TGTGCCAGCAGCCTAGACAGGGGTTTAAATCAGCCCCAGCATTTT. Translated: CASSLDRGLNQPQHF.